This TCR beta chain was captured in a study of cytomegalovirus exposure and HLA in healthy donors. In the study overall: The study placed 80% to 90% of its approximately 360 genotyped donors in the Caucasian-associated ancestry cluster. Study-level results: The productive fraction for most TCR beta V segments was about 87% or about 30% in an earlier analysis.

PCR amplification relied on 60 Vbeta primers (plus 13 Jbeta primers). Libraries were prepared by immunoSEQ multiplex PCR; TCRdb keeps only in-frame clonotypes and omits some of them. The sample shows over 100,000 clones, about two thirds of them seen only once. Remarks on this clone: Its specificity is not known.

What was sequenced was PBMCs. This sequence was found in a woman aged 40-49 years in good health and CMV-seronegative.

The CDR3 sequence is CASLRQVNTEAFF. For the CDR3, the DNA is TGTGCCAGCCTTAGGCAGGTGAACACTGAAGCTTTCTTT. The V call is TRBV2, the J call TRBJ1-1, with D hard to call. V lost 8 bases and J lost 0, with 10 bases in between. The germline V gene encodes CDR1 SNHLY and CDR2 FYNNEI. There are 13 residues in the CDR3.